This T cell receptor (beta chain) was obtained from a study of shared clonotypes between healthy human individuals. Study background: The plates for each donor numbered three CD4 naive, three CD4 memory, two CD8 naive and one CD8 memory.

The table came from immunoSEQ multiplex PCR; TCRdb's copy has only in-frame clones and leaves some out. This sample has millions of clones, with 85% to 95% found just once. This clone showed up just once. This CDR3 comprises 15 residues. With 0 bases removed from V and 3 bases from J, the gap between germline ends came to 9 bases. CDR1 and CDR2 from the germline V gene are MNHEY and SMNVEV (reference sequence). The TCR was taken from a man younger than 35 in good health. This chain links TRBV27 with TRBJ1-5; D may be TRBD1 (5 bases). What was sequenced was naive CD4+ T cells sorted from blood. Documented subset: CD45RA+ positively selected. The DNA of the CDR3 is TGTGCCAGCAGTTTATCCAGGGCCCTCAATCAGCCCCAGCATTTT. Protein product: CASSLSRALNQPQHF.